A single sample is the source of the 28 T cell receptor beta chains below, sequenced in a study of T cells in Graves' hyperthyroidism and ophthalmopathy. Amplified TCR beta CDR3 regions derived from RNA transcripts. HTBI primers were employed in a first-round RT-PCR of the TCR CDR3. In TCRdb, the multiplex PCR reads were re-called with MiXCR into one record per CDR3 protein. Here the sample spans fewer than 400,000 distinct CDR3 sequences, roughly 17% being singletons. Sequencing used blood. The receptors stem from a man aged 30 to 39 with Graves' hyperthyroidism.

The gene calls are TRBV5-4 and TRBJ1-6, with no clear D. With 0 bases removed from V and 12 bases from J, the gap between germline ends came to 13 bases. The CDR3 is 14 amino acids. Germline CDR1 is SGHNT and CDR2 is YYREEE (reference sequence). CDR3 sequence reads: CASSLESTGVPLHF. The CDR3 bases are TGTGCCAGCAGCTTGGAATCCACGGGTGTACCCCTCCACTTT.

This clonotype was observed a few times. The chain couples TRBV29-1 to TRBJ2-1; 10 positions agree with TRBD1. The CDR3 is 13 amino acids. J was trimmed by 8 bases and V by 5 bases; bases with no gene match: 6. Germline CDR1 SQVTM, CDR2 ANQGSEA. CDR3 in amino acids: CSVPTGGWDEQFF. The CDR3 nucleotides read TGCAGCGTTCCGACAGGGGGCTGGGATGAGCAGTTCTTC.

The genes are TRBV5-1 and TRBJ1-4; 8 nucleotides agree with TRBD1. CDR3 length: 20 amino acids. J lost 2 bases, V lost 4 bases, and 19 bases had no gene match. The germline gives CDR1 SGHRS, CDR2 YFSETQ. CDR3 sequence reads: CASSTGPFYRGILTNEKLFF. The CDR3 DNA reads TGCGCCAGCAGCACGGGCCCTTTTTACAGGGGGATTTTGACTAATGAAAAACTGTTTTTT.

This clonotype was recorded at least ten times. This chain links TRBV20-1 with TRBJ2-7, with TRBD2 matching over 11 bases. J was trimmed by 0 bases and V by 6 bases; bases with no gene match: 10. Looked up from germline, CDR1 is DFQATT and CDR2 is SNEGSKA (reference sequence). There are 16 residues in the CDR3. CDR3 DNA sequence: TGCAGTGCGGATTGGCTAGCGGGAGGATCCTCCTACGAGCAGTACTTC. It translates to CSADWLAGGSSYEQYF.

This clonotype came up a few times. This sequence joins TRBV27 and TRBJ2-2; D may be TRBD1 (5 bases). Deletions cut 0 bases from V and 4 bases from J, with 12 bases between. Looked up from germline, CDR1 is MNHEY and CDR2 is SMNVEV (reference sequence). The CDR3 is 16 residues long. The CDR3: CASSLSTTRGTGELFF. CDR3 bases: TGTGCCAGCAGTTTATCTACGACAAGGGGCACCGGGGAGCTGTTTTTT.

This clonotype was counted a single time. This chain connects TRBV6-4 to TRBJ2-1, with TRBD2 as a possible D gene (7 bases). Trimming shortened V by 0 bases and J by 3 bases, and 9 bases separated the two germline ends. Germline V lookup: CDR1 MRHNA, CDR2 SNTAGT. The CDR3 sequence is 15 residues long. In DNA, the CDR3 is TGTGCCAGCAGTGACTCAGGGGGGGTCTACAATGAGCAGTTCTTC. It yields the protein CASSDSGGVYNEQFF.

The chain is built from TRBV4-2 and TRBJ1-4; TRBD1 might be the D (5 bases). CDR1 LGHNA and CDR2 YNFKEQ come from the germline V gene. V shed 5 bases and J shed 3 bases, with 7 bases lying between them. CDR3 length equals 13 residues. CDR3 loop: CASSGTPNEKLFF. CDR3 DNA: TGTGCCAGCAGCGGGACTCCTAATGAAAAACTGTTTTTT.

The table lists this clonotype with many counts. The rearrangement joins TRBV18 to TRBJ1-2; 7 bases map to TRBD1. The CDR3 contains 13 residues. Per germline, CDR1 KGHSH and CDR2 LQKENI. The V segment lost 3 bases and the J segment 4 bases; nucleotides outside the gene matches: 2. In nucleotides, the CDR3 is TGTGCCAGCTCACCCGGACAGGTCTATGGCTACACCTTC. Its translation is CASSPGQVYGYTF.

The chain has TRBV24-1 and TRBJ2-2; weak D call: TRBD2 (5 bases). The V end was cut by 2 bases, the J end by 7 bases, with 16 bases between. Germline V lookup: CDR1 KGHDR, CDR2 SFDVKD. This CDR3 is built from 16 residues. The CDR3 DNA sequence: TGTGCCACCAGTGATTCCGCTAGCCGGTTATTCGGGGAGCTGTTTTTT. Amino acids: CATSDSASRLFGELFF.

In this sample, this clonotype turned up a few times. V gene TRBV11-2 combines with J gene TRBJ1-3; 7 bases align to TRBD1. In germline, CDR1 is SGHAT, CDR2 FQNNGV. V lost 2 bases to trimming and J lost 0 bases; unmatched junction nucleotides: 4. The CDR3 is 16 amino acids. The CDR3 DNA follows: TGTGCCAGCAGCTTAACGGGACAGAACTCTGGAAACACCATATATTTT. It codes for CASSLTGQNSGNTIYF.

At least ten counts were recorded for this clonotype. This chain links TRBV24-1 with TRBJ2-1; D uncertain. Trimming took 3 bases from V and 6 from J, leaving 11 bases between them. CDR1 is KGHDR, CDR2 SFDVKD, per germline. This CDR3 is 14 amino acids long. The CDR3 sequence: CATSDGLFSNEQFF. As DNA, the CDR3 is TGTGCCACCAGTGATGGCTTGTTTTCCAATGAGCAGTTCTTC.

Here the CDR3 DNA reads TGTGCCAGCCGTGGGGTAGGGGACAGATCTGCAACTAATGAAAAACTGTTTTTT. Protein sequence: CASRGVGDRSATNEKLFF. The rearrangement joins TRBV7-9 to TRBJ1-4; 7 bases match TRBD1. The junction had 15 bases not matched to a gene; V was cut back by 8 bases and J by 0 bases. CDR3 length equals 18 residues. Germline values: CDR1 SEHNR, CDR2 FQNEAQ (reference sequence). Supplemented by reference TRBV7-9 and TRBJ1-4, the full variable domain reads DTGVSQNPRHKITKRGQNVTFRCDPISEHNRLYWYRQTLGQGPEFLTYFQNEAQLEKSRLLSDRFSAERPKGSFSTLEIQRTEQGDSAMYLCASRGVGDRSATNEKLFFGSGTQLSVL.

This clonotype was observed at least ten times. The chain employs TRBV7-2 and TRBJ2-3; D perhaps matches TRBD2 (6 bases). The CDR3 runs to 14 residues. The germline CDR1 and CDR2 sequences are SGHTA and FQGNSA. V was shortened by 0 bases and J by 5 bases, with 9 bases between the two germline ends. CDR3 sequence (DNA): TGTGCCAGCAGCTTAGCGGGAGGTGAAGATACGCAGTATTTT. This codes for CASSLAGGEDTQYF.

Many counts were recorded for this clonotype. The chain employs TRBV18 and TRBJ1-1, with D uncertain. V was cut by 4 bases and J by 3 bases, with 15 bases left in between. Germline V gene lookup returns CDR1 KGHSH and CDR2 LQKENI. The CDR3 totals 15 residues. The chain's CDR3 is CASSRESLVYTEAFF. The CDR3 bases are TGTGCCAGCTCACGTGAGTCGTTAGTGTACACTGAAGCTTTCTTT.

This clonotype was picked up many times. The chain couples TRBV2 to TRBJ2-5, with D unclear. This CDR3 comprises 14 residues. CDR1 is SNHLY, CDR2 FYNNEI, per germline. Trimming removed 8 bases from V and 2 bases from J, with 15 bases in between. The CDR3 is CASSRQNRQETQYF. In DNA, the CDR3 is TGTGCCAGCTCCCGGCAGAACCGGCAAGAGACCCAGTACTTC.

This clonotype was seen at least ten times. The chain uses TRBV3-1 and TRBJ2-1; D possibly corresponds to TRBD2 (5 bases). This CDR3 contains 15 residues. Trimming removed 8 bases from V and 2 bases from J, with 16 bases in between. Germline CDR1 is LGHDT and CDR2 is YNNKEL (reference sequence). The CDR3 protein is CASGRARPTYNEQFF. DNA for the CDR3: TGTGCCAGCGGGCGGGCCCGACCGACCTACAATGAGCAGTTCTTC.

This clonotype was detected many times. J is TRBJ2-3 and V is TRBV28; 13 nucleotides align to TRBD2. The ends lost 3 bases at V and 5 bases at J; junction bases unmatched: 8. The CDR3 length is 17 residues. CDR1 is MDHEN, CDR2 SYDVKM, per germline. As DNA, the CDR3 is TGTGCCAGCAGTTTCTCGACTAGCGGGAGGTCCGTAGATACGCAGTATTTT. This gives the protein CASSFSTSGRSVDTQYF.

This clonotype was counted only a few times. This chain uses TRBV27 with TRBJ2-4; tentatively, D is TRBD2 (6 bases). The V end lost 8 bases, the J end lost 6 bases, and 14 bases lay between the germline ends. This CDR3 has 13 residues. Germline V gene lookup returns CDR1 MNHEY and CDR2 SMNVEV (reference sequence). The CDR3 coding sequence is TGTGCCAGCGGACCCCGGGAGATAAACATTCAGTACTTC. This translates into CASGPREINIQYF.

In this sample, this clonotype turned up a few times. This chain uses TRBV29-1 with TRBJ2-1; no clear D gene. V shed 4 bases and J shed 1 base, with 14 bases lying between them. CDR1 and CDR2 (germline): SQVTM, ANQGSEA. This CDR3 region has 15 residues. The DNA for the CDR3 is TGCAGCGTTGCCCCGGCAGGTTTATCCTACAATGAGCAGTTCTTC. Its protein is CSVAPAGLSYNEQFF.

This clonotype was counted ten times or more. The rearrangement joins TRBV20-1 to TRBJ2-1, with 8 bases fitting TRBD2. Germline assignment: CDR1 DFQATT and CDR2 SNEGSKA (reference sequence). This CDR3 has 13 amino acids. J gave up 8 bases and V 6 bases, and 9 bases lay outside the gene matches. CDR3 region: CSAMAGRVHEQFF. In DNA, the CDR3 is TGCAGTGCCATGGCCGGGAGGGTCCATGAGCAGTTCTTC.

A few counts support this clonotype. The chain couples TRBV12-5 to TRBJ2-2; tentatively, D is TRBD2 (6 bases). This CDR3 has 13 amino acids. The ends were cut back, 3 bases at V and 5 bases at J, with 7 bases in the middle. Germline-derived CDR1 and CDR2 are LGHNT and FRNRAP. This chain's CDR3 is CASGFRGTGELFF. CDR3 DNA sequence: TGTGCTAGTGGTTTTCGGGGGACCGGGGAGCTGTTTTTT.

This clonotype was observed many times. CDR3 region: CSAYRQETQYF. Written as DNA, the CDR3 is TGCAGTGCATACCGACAAGAGACCCAGTACTTC. V is TRBV20-1 and J is TRBJ2-5; the D is unclear. The germline V and J ends were trimmed by 6 bases and 2 bases, with 7 bases remaining between them. CDR3 length: 11 residues. Germline assignment: CDR1 DFQATT and CDR2 SNEGSKA (reference sequence).

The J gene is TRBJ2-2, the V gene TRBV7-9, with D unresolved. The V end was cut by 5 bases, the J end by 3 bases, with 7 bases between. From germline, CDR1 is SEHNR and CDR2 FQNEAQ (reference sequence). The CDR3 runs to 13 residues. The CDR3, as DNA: TGTGCCAGCAGCCATCGCGACACCGGGGAGCTGTTTTTT. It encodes CASSHRDTGELFF.

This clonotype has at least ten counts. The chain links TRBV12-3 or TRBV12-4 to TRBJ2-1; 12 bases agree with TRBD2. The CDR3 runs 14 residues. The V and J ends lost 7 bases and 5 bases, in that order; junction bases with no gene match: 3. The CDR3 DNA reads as TGTGCCAGCATCCGACTAGCGGGAGACAATGAGCAGTTCTTC. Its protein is CASIRLAGDNEQFF.

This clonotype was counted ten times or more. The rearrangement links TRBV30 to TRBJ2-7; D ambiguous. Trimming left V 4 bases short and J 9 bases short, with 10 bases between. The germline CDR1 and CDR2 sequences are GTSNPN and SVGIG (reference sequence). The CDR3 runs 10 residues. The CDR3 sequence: CAWTIDGQYF. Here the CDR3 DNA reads TGTGCCTGGACCATCGACGGGCAGTACTTC.

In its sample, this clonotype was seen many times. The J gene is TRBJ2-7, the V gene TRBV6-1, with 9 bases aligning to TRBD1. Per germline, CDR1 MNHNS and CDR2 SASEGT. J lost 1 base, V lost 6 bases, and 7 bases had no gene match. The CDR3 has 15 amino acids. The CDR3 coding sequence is TGTGCCAGCAGCCTACAGGGGGCAGCGTCCTACGAGCAGTACTTC. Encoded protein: CASSLQGAASYEQYF.

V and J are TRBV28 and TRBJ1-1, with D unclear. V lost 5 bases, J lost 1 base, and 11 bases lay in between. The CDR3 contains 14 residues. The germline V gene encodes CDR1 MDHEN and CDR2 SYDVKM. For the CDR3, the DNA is TGTGCCAGCAGTCTCGTCCGGCGGAACACTGAAGCTTTCTTT. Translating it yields CASSLVRRNTEAFF.

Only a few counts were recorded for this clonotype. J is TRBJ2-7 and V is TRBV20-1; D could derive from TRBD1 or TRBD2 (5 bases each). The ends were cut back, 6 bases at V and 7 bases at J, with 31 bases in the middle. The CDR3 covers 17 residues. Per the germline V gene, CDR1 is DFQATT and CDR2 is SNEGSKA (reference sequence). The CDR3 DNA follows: TGCAGTGCCACATTGGGGCGATACAGAGGGAGAGGAGAAGAGCAGTACTTC. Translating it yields CSATLGRYRGRGEEQYF.